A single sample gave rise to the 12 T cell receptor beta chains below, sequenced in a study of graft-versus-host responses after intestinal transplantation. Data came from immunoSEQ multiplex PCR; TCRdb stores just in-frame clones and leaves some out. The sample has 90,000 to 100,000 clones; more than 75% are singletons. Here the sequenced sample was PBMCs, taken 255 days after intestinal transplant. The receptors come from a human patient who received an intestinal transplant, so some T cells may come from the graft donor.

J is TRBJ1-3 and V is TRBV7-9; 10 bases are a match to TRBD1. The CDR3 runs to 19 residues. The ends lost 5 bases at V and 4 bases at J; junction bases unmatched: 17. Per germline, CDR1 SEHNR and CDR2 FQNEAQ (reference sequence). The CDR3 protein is CASSQDRGRARISGNTIYF. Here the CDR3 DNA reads TGTGCCAGCAGCCAAGACAGGGGGCGAGCGCGGATCTCGGGAAACACCATATATTTT. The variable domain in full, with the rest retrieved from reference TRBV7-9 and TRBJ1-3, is DTGVSQNPRHKITKRGQNVTFRCDPISEHNRLYWYRQTLGQGPEFLTYFQNEAQLEKSRLLSDRFSAERPKGSFSTLEIQRTEQGDSAMYLCASSQDRGRARISGNTIYFGEGSWLTVV.

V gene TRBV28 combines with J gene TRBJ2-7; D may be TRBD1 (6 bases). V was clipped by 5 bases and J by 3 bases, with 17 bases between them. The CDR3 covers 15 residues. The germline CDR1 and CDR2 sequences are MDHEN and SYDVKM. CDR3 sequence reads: CASSPQGNYVYEQYF. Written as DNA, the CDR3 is TGTGCCAGCAGTCCCCAGGGGAACTACGTCTACGAGCAGTACTTC.

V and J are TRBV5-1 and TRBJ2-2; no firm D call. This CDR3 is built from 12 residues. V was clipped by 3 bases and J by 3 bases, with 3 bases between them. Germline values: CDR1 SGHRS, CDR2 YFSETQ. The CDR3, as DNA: TGCGCCAGCAGCTCGGACACCGGGGAGCTGTTTTTT. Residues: CASSSDTGELFF.

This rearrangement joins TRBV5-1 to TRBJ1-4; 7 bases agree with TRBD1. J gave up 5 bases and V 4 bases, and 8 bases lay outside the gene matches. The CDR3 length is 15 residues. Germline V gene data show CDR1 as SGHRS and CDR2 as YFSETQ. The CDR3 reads CASSRHPGGNEKLFF. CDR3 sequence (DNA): TGCGCCAGCAGCCGACACCCAGGGGGAAATGAAAAACTGTTTTTT. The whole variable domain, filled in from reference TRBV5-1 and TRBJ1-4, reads KAGVTQTPRYLIKTRGQQVTLSCSPISGHRSVSWYQQTPGQGLQFLFEYFSETQRNKGNFPGRFSGRQFSNSRSEMNVSTLELGDSALYLCASSRHPGGNEKLFFGSGTQLSVL.

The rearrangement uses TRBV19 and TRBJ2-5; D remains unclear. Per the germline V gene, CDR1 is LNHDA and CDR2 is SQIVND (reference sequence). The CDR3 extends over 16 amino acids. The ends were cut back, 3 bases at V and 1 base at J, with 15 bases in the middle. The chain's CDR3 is CASSMTGSPTQETQYF. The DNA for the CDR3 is TGTGCCAGTAGTATGACCGGCAGCCCGACCCAAGAGACCCAGTACTTC.

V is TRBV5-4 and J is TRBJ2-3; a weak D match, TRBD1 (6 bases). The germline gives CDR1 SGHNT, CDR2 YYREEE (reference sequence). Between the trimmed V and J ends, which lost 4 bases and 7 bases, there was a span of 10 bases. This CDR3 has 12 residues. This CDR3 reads CASSQGLNTQYF. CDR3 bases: TGTGCCAGCAGCCAGGGGTTGAATACGCAGTATTTT.

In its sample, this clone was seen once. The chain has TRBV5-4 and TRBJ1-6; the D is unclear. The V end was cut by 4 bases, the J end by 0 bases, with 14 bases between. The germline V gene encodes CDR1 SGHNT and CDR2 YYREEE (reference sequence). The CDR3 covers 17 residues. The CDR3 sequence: CASSPDPPGSYNSPLHF. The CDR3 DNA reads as TGTGCCAGCAGCCCGGACCCCCCGGGCTCCTATAATTCACCCCTCCACTTT.

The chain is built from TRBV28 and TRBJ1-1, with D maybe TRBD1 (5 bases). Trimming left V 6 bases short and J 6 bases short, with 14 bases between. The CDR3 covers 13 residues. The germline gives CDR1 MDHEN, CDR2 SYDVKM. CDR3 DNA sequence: TGTGCCAGCAGGTCCAGGGTGATCGCTGAAGCTTTCTTT. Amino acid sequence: CASRSRVIAEAFF. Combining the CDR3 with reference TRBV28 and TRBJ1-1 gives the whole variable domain DVKVTQSSRYLVKRTGEKVFLECVQDMDHENMFWYRQDPGLGLRLIYFSYDVKMKEKGDIPEGYSVSREKKERFSLILESASTNQTSMYLCASRSRVIAEAFFGQGTRLTVV.

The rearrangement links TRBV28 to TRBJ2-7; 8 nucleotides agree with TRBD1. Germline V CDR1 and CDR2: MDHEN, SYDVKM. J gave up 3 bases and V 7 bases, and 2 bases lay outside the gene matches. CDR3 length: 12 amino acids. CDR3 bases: TGTGCCAGCACCGACAGGGGCTACGAGCAGTACTTC. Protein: CASTDRGYEQYF. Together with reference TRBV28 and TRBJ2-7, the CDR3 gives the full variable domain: DVKVTQSSRYLVKRTGEKVFLECVQDMDHENMFWYRQDPGLGLRLIYFSYDVKMKEKGDIPEGYSVSREKKERFSLILESASTNQTSMYLCASTDRGYEQYFGPGTRLTVT.

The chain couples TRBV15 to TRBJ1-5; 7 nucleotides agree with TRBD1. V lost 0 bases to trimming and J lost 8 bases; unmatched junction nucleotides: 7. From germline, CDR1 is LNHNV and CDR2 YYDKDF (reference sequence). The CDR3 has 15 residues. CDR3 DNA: TGTGCCACCAGCAGAGACCCAGGGGGTTCGGAGCCCCAGCATTTT. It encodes CATSRDPGGSEPQHF.

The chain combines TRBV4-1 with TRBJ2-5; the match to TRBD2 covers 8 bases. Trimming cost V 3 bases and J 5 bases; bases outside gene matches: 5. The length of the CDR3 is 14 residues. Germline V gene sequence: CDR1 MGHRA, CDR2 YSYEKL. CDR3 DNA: TGCGCCAGCAGCCACGGGGGGGCGGGGGAGACCCAGTACTTC. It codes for CASSHGGAGETQYF.

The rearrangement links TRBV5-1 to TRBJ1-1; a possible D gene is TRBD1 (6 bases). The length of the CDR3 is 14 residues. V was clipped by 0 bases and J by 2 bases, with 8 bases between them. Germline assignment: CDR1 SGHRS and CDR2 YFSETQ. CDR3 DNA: TGCGCCAGCAGCTTGGCGGGGACAAACACTGAAGCTTTCTTT. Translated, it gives CASSLAGTNTEAFF.